This T cell receptor (beta chain) was captured by sequencing in a study of molecular identifiers for immune sequencing clone quantification. Study results and caveats: Sharing of a barcode by identical TCR molecules could cause highly expanded clone sizes to be underestimated. Under 1% of molecules in naive cells, but over 98% of effector molecules, belonged to clones above 20 RNA copies.

Sorted naive CD8 T cells were those defined as CD8+CD4-CCR7+CD45RA+. TCRdb ran MiXCR on the PCR reads and lists one entry per CDR3 protein. The table lists about 630,000 distinct CDR3 sequences, 25% of them singletons. Ten or more counts support this clonotype. The antigen is unknown. The length of the CDR3 is 17 residues. Per the germline V gene, CDR1 is MDHEN and CDR2 is SYDVKM. V lost 5 bases and J lost 5; bases outside the gene matches: 11. The clonotype originates from a human donor in good health. Some libraries in this study had Jurkat cell RNA spiked in. The material sequenced was naive CD8+ T cells from blood, with Jurkat cell RNA spiked in. As to subset: FACS-sorted CD8+CD4-CCR7+CD45RA+ naive T cells. The chain couples TRBV28 to TRBJ2-3; TRBD2 agrees at 12 bases. The CDR3 sequence: CASSPYRLAGVEDTQYF. In DNA, the CDR3 is TGTGCCAGCAGTCCATATAGACTAGCGGGAGTTGAAGATACGCAGTATTTT.